Listed below are T cell receptor beta chains from one sample, sequenced in a study of blood T cells in healthy people across ages. TCRdb re-called the 5' RACE reads through MiXCR, storing one row per CDR3 protein. The sample holds some 1.4 million distinct CDR3 sequences; 42% are singletons and the top ten take approximately 7.9%. What was sequenced was blood. Receptor source: a woman aged 18-35 years in good health. CDR3s include the opening cysteine and the closing phenylalanine or tryptophan. Fields, in order: J gene, clone size, V gene, D gene, CDR3 protein, CDR3 DNA. A D gene is named only where the DNA matches it firmly. Not every row has a clone size; where given, it reads once, few, many or a size class.

j_call: TRBJ2-3; clone_size: -; v_call: TRBV2; d_call: TRBD2; cdr3_aa: CASRPIAGGTDTQYF; cdr3_nt: TGTGCCAGCAGGCCCATAGCGGGGGGTACCGATACGCAGTATTTT
j_call: TRBJ2-5; clone_size: -; v_call: TRBV4-2; d_call: -; cdr3_aa: CASSQDFRVSGPGEETQYF; cdr3_nt: TGTGCCAGCAGCCAAGACTTCCGCGTTTCCGGGCCCGGGGAGGAGACCCAGTACTTC
j_call: TRBJ2-5; clone_size: -; v_call: TRBV7-9; d_call: TRBD2; cdr3_aa: CASSREGSSQYF; cdr3_nt: TGTGCCAGCAGCCGGGAGGGTTCTTCGCAGTACTTC
j_call: TRBJ1-2; clone_size: -; v_call: TRBV9; d_call: TRBD1; cdr3_aa: CASSVWTGANYGYTF; cdr3_nt: TGTGCCAGCAGCGTCTGGACAGGGGCTAACTATGGCTACACCTTC
j_call: TRBJ2-1; clone_size: few; v_call: TRBV27; d_call: -; cdr3_aa: CASSVTIYNEQFF; cdr3_nt: TGTGCCAGCAGTGTAACCATATACAATGAGCAGTTCTTC
j_call: TRBJ2-1; clone_size: many; v_call: TRBV5-1; d_call: -; cdr3_aa: CASSLAVSYNEQFF; cdr3_nt: TGTGCCAGCAGCTTGGCAGTCTCCTACAATGAGCAGTTCTTC
j_call: TRBJ2-4; clone_size: -; v_call: TRBV18; d_call: TRBD2; cdr3_aa: CASSPIGGGRTKNIQYF; cdr3_nt: TGTGCCAGCTCACCGATTGGCGGGGGAAGGACCAAAAACATTCAGTACTTC
j_call: TRBJ1-1; clone_size: -; v_call: TRBV12-3/TRBV12-4; d_call: -; cdr3_aa: CASLLRGNTEVFF; cdr3_nt: TGTGCCAGCCTCCTCCGAGGGAACACTGAAGTTTTCTTT
j_call: TRBJ1-1; clone_size: -; v_call: TRBV20-1; d_call: TRBD1; cdr3_aa: CSAVVEPGQGDTAFF; cdr3_nt: TGCAGTGCTGTAGTAGAGCCGGGACAGGGGGACACAGCTTTCTTT
j_call: TRBJ2-7; clone_size: few; v_call: TRBV11-2; d_call: -; cdr3_aa: CASSPPGTRSHEQYF; cdr3_nt: TGTGCCAGCAGCCCCCCCGGTACTAGAAGTCACGAGCAGTACTTC
j_call: TRBJ1-4; clone_size: -; v_call: TRBV27; d_call: TRBD1; cdr3_aa: CASSLTSGGTHEKLFF; cdr3_nt: TGTGCCAGCAGTTTAACTTCAGGGGGGACCCATGAAAAACTGTTTTTT
j_call: TRBJ2-7; clone_size: few; v_call: TRBV7-9; d_call: TRBD2; cdr3_aa: CASSWGLAGENEQYF; cdr3_nt: TGTGCCAGCAGCTGGGGACTAGCGGGAGAGAACGAGCAGTACTTC
j_call: TRBJ1-2; clone_size: few; v_call: TRBV4-1; d_call: -; cdr3_aa: CASSPTVEANYGYTF; cdr3_nt: TGCGCCAGCAGCCCGACTGTGGAGGCGAACTATGGCTACACCTTC
j_call: TRBJ2-3; clone_size: -; v_call: TRBV27; d_call: TRBD1; cdr3_aa: CASRRTGGEDTQYF; cdr3_nt: TGTGCCAGCAGAAGGACAGGGGGAGAAGATACGCAGTATTTT
j_call: TRBJ2-7; clone_size: -; v_call: TRBV6-4; d_call: -; cdr3_aa: CASSDTGGALDEQYF; cdr3_nt: TGTGCCAGCAGTGACACCGGGGGCGCGTTGGACGAGCAGTACTTC
j_call: TRBJ2-3; clone_size: many; v_call: TRBV10-2; d_call: -; cdr3_aa: CASSEFNPRTDTQYF; cdr3_nt: TGCGCCAGCAGTGAGTTTAACCCCCGCACAGATACGCAGTATTTT
j_call: TRBJ2-7; clone_size: few; v_call: TRBV5-1; d_call: TRBD2; cdr3_aa: CASSPGTSGGARNEQYF; cdr3_nt: TGCGCCAGCAGCCCAGGGACTAGCGGGGGGGCTCGCAATGAGCAGTACTTC
j_call: TRBJ1-2; clone_size: -; v_call: TRBV10-3; d_call: TRBD1; cdr3_aa: CAINSLGQGVGGYTF; cdr3_nt: TGTGCCATCAATAGTTTGGGACAGGGGGTCGGTGGCTACACCTTC
j_call: TRBJ2-1; clone_size: -; v_call: TRBV30; d_call: TRBD1; cdr3_aa: CAWSRGQGSEQFF; cdr3_nt: TGTGCCTGGAGTCGGGGACAGGGTAGTGAGCAGTTCTTC
j_call: TRBJ2-7; clone_size: -; v_call: TRBV27; d_call: TRBD2; cdr3_aa: CASSQRLAGIYEQYF; cdr3_nt: TGTGCCAGCAGTCAACGACTAGCGGGGATCTACGAGCAGTACTTC
j_call: TRBJ1-1; clone_size: -; v_call: TRBV4-1; d_call: TRBD1; cdr3_aa: CASSDEQGPATEAFF; cdr3_nt: TGCGCCAGCAGCGACGAACAGGGGCCTGCCACTGAAGCTTTCTTT
j_call: TRBJ1-2; clone_size: once; v_call: TRBV4-1; d_call: -; cdr3_aa: CASSQDATVNYGYTF; cdr3_nt: TGCGCCAGCAGCCAAGATGCTACGGTAAACTATGGCTACACCTTC
j_call: TRBJ2-5; clone_size: -; v_call: TRBV2; d_call: -; cdr3_aa: CASEPEDETQYF; cdr3_nt: TGTGCCAGCGAACCTGAGGACGAGACCCAGTACTTC
j_call: TRBJ1-2; clone_size: once; v_call: TRBV27; d_call: -; cdr3_aa: CASSITGGARGYTF; cdr3_nt: TGTGCCAGCAGTATCACGGGGGGCGCTCGTGGCTACACCTTC
j_call: TRBJ1-1; clone_size: -; v_call: TRBV28; d_call: -; cdr3_aa: CASSLSGLGTEAFF; cdr3_nt: TGTGCCAGCAGTTTATCAGGGTTGGGCACTGAAGCTTTCTTT
j_call: TRBJ2-2; clone_size: -; v_call: TRBV11-1; d_call: TRBD2; cdr3_aa: CASSIGLDHGTGELFF; cdr3_nt: TGTGCCAGCAGCATCGGACTAGATCATGGCACCGGGGAGCTGTTTTTT